This T cell receptor (beta chain) stems from a study of Graves' ophthalmopathy and Graves' hyperthyroidism. Study results and limitations: Discrimination between ophthalmopathy and stable hyperthyroidism by a 13-signature model showed about 85% sensitivity and about 80% specificity.

Germline CDR1 SQVTM, CDR2 ANQGSEA. The CDR3 extends over 17 amino acids. Trimming stripped 8 bases from V and 0 bases from J, with 20 bases between. Comment on this clonotype: Its specificity is not known.

The TCR beta CDR3 regions underwent amplification from RNA transcripts. Second-round multiplex PCR came after a first-round RT-PCR that employed HTBI primers. In TCRdb, the multiplex PCR reads were re-called with MiXCR into one record per CDR3 protein. The sample includes more than 1,000,000 distinct CDR3 sequences, 35% to 40% of them seen just once. Eligible hyperthyroidism cases comprised new diagnoses of under 2 months' duration in individuals aged 18 to 65. Excluded were patients with other autoimmune diseases, uncontrolled infections, pregnancy or lactation. The receptor was derived from an adult man with Graves' hyperthyroidism. The chain recombines TRBV29-1 with TRBJ2-6; TRBD1 or TRBD2 may be the D gene (5 bases each). Material for sequencing was peripheral blood or thyroid tissue (not recorded which). The DNA of the CDR3 is TGCAGCAGTGGAAGGGACGGCCACTCCTCTGGGGCCAACGTCCTGACTTTC. Translated, it gives CSSGRDGHSSGANVLTF.